This T cell receptor beta chain was recorded in a study of blood T cells in healthy people across ages. Study at large: Every two T cells gave about one barcoded beta molecule via template switching.

This clonotype came up once. Antigen: not known. V was cut by 2 bases and J by 8 bases, with 15 bases left in between. CDR3 length equals 15 residues. The germline gives CDR1 MNHEY, CDR2 SVGAGI. Together with a sample-barcoded 5' primer, a J-beta primer mix was included in a second PCR lasting roughly 7 to 11 cycles. TCRdb independently ran MiXCR on the 5' RACE reads; one entry per CDR3 protein. The sample shows 1,800,000 or so distinct CDR3 sequences, roughly two fifths of them seen only once. Findings and limits, study-wide: Whereas aged donors had fewer naive CD4+ cells, long-lived donors had more of them and higher diversity. Age showed a roughly linear inverse relationship with TCR beta diversity per million T cells. TCR beta diversity tracked closely with naive T cell percentage.

The V call is TRBV6-5, the J call TRBJ2-2, with D possibly being TRBD1 (6 bases). The receptor was isolated from a human donor in good health. The sample comprised blood. The CDR3 is CASSYGQGQSGELFF. The CDR3 DNA reads as TGTGCCAGCAGTTACGGGCAGGGGCAGTCGGGGGAGCTGTTTTTT.